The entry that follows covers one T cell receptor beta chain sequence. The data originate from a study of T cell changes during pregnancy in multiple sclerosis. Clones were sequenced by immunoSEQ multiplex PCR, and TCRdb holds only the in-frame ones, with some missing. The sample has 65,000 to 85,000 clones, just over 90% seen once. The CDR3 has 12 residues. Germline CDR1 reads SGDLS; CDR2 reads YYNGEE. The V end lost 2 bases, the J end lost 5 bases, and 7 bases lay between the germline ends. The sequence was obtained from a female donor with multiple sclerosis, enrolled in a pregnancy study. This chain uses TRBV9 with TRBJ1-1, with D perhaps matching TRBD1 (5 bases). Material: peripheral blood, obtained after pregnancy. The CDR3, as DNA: TGTGCCAGCAGCGTGCAGGGAACTGAAGCTTTCTTT. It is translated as CASSVQGTEAFF.